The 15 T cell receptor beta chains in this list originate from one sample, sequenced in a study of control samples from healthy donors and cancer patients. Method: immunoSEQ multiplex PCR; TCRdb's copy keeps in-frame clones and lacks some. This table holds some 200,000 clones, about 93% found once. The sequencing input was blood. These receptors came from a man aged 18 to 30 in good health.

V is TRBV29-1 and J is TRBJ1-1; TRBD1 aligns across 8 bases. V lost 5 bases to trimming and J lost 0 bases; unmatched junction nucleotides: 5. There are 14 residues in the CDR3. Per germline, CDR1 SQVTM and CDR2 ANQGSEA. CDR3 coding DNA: TGCAGCGTTCCCCAGGGGGCGGTGAACACTGAAGCTTTCTTT. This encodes CSVPQGAVNTEAFF.

The CDR3 coding sequence is TGCGCCAGCAGCCAAGAGGTACGATCTAGCGGGGAAAGTGAGCAGTACTTC. Protein: CASSQEVRSSGESEQYF. The chain couples TRBV4-1 to TRBJ2-7; 9 bases fit TRBD2. This CDR3 spans 17 amino acids. Trimming removed 0 bases from V and 7 bases from J; junction bases left unmatched: 13. The germline V gene encodes CDR1 MGHRA and CDR2 YSYEKL.

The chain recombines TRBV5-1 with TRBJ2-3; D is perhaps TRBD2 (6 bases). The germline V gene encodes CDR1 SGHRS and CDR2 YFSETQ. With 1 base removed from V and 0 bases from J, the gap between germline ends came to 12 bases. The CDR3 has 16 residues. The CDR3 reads CASSLRAGTSTDTQYF. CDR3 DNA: TGCGCCAGCAGCTTGCGGGCCGGGACTAGCACAGATACGCAGTATTTT.

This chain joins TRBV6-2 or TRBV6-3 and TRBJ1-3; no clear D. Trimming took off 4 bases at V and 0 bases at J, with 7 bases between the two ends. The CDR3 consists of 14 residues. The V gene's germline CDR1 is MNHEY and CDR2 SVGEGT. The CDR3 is CASSWRVSGNTIYF. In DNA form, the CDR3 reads TGTGCCAGCAGTTGGCGGGTCTCTGGAAACACCATATATTTT.

The CDR3 loop is CASSLVGTTSTEAFF. DNA for the CDR3: TGCGCCAGCAGCTTGGTAGGGACCACGAGCACTGAAGCTTTCTTT. J is TRBJ1-1 and V is TRBV5-1; TRBD1 might be the D (5 bases). The CDR3 is 15 amino acids. V was pared by 0 bases and J by 4 bases, with 13 bases between. CDR1 and CDR2 from the germline V gene are SGHRS and YFSETQ.

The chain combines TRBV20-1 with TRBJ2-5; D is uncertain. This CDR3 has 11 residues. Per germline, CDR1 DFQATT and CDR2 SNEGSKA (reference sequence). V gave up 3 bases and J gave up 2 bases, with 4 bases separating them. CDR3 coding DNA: TGCAGTGCTAGTGAACAAGAGACCCAGTACTTC. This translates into CSASEQETQYF.

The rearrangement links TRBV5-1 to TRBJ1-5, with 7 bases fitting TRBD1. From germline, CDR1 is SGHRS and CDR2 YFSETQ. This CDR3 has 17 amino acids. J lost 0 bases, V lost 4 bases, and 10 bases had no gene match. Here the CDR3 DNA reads TGCGCCAGCAGCCTTAAGCAGGGACAGTATAGCAATCAGCCCCAGCATTTT. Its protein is CASSLKQGQYSNQPQHF.

CDR3: CASSLGPDTEAFF. CDR3 coding DNA: TGTGCCAGCAGCTTGGGGCCGGACACTGAAGCTTTCTTT. This chain connects TRBV7-3 to TRBJ1-1, with D possibly being TRBD1 (5 bases). The CDR3 consists of 13 residues. CDR1 and CDR2 (germline): SGHTA, FQGTGA. The V gene lost 3 bases and the J gene lost 3 bases, with 8 bases spanning the gap.

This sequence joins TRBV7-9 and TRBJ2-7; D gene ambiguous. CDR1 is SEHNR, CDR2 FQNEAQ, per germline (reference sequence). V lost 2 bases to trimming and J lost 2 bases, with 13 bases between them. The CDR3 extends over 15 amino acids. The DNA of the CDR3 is TGTGCCAGCAGCTTAAGCTGGGATTCCGCCTACGAGCAGTACTTC. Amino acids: CASSLSWDSAYEQYF.

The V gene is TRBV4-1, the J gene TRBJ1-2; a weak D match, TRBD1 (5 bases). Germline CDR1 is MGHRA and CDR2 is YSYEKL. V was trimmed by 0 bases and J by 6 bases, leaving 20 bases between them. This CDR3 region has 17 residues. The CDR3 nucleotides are TGCGCCAGCAGCCAAGAGGGTAAGGCAGGGTCTACTCATGGCTACACCTTC. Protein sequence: CASSQEGKAGSTHGYTF.

The chain's CDR3 is CASSLGWAGRETQYF. The DNA for the CDR3 is TGTGCCAGCAGCTTAGGATGGGCAGGAAGAGAGACCCAGTACTTC. The chain is built from TRBV7-8 and TRBJ2-5; D is uncertain. Looked up from germline, CDR1 is SGHVS and CDR2 is FQNEAQ. V lost 1 base, J lost 4 bases, and 13 bases lay in between. CDR3 length equals 15 residues. The full variable domain, in which reference TRBV7-8 and TRBJ2-5 provide the parts outside the CDR3, is GAGVSQSPRYKVAKRGQDVALRCDPISGHVSLFWYQQALGQGPEFLTYFQNEAQLDKSGLPSDRFFAERPEGSVSTLKIQRTQQEDSAVYLCASSLGWAGRETQYFGPGTRLLVL.

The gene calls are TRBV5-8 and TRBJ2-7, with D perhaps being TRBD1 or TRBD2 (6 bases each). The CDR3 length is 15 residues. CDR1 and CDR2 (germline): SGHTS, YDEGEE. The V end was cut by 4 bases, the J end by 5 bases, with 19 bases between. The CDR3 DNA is TGTGCCAGCAGCCCAGGTTTAGGGGGGAGTCACGAGCAGTACTTC. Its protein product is CASSPGLGGSHEQYF.

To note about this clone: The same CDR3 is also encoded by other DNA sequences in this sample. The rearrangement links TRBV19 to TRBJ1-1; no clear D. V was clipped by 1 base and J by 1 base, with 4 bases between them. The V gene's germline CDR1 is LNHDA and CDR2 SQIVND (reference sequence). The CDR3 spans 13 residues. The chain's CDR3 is CASSIGGNTEAFF. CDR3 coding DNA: TGTGCCAGTAGTATAGGCGGGAACACTGAAGCTTTCTTT.

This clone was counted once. CDR3 in amino acids: CATSKKGSPVGYEQYF. The DNA for the CDR3 is TGTGCCACCAGCAAAAAGGGGAGCCCCGTCGGGTACGAGCAGTACTTC. The V and J genes are TRBV15 and TRBJ2-7; D could derive from TRBD1 or TRBD2 (5 bases each). Germline V lookup: CDR1 LNHNV, CDR2 YYDKDF (reference sequence). Between the trimmed V and J ends, which lost 4 bases and 4 bases, there was a span of 20 bases. This CDR3 has 16 amino acids.

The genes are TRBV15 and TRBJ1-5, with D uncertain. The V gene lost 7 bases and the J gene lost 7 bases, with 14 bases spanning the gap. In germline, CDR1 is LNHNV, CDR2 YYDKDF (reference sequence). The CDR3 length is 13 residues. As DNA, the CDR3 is TGTGCCACCATGAGAAAAAGCGGACAGCCCCAGCATTTT. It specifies CATMRKSGQPQHF.